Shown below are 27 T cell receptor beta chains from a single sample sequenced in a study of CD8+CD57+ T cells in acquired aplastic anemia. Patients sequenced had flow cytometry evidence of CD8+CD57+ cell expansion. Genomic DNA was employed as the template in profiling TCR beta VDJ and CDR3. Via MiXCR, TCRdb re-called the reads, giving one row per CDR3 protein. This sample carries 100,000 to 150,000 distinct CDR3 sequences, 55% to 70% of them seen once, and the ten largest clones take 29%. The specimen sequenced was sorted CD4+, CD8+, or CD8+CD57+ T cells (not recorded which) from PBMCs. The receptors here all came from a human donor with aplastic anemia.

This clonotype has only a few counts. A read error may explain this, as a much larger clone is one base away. CDR3: CARRGGEDQYF. In nucleotides, the CDR3 is TGTGCCAGAAGGGGGGGCGAAGACCAGTACTTC. The rearrangement uses TRBV5-6 and TRBJ2-7; a possible D gene is TRBD2 (7 bases). The V end lost 8 bases, the J end lost 10 bases, and 16 bases lay between the germline ends. Per germline, CDR1 SGHDT and CDR2 YYEEEE. The CDR3 covers 11 residues.

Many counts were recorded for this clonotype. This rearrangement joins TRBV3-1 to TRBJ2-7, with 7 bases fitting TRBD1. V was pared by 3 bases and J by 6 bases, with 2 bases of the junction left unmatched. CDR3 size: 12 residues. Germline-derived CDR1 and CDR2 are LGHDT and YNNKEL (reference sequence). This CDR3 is CASSQNRGEQYF. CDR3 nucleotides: TGTGCCAGCAGCCAGAACAGGGGCGAGCAGTACTTC.

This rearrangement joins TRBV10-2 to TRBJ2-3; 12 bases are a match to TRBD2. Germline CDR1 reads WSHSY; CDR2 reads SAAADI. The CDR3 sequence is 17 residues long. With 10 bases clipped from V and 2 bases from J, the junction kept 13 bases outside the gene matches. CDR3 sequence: CATSQCPSGRATDTQYF. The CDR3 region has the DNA TGCGCCACCTCTCAGTGTCCTAGCGGGAGGGCCACAGATACGCAGTATTTT.

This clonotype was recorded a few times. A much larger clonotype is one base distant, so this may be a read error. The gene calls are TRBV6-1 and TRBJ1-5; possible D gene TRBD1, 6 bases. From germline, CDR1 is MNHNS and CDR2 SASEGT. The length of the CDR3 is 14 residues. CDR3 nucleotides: TGTGCCAGCAGTGAAGGTTGGGCCGGACAGCTCCAGCATTTT. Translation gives CASSEGWAGQLQHF.

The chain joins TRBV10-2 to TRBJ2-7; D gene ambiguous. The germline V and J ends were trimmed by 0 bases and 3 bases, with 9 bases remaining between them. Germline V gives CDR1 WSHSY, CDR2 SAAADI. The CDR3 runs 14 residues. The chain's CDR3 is CASSESLPDYEQYF. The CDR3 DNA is TGCGCCAGCAGTGAGTCCCTCCCCGACTACGAGCAGTACTTC.

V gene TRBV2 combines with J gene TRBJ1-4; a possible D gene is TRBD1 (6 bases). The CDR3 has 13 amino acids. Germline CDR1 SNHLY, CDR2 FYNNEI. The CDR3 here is CVTAGRGREKLFF. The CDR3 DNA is TGTGTTACAGCGGGCAGGGGCAGAGAAAAACTGTTTTTT.

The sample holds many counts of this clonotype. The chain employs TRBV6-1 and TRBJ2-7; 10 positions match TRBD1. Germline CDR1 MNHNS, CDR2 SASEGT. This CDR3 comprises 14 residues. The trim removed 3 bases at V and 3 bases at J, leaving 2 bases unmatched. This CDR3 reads CASSDRDRGYEQYF. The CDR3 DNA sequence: TGTGCCAGCAGTGACCGGGACAGGGGCTACGAGCAGTACTTC.

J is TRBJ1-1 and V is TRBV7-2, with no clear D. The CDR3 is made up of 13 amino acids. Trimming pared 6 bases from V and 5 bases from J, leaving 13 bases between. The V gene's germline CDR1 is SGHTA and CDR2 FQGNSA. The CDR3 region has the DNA TGTGCCAGCAGAGGGTCAGACGATACTGAAGCTTTCTTT. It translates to CASRGSDDTEAFF.

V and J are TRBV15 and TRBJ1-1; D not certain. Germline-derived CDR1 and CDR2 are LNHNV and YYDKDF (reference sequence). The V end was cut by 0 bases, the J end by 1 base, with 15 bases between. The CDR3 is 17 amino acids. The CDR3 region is CATSRDQYRPSNTEAFF. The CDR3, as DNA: TGTGCCACCAGCAGAGATCAGTACCGACCATCGAACACTGAAGCTTTCTTT.

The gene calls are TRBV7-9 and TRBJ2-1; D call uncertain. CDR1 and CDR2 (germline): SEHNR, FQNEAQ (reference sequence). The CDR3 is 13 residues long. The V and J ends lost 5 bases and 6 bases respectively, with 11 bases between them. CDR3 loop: CASSPTPGNEQFF. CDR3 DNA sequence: TGTGCCAGCAGCCCGACGCCGGGCAATGAGCAGTTCTTC.

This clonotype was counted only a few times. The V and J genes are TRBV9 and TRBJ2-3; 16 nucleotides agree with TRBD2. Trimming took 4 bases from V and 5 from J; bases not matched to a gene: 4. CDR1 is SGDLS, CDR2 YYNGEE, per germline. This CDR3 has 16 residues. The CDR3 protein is CASSPGTSGGGDTQYF. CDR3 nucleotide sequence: TGTGCCAGCAGCCCTGGGACTAGCGGGGGGGGAGATACGCAGTATTTT. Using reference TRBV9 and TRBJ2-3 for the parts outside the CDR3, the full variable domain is DSGVTQTPKHLITATGQRVTLRCSPRSGDLSVYWYQQSLDQGLQFLIQYYNGEERAKGNILERFSAQQFPDLHSELNLSSLELGDSALYFCASSPGTSGGGDTQYFGPGTRLTVL.

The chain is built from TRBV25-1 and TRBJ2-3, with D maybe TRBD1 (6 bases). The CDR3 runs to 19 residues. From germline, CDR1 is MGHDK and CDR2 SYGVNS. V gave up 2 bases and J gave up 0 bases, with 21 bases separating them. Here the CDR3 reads CASSERLGAKHLSTDTQYF. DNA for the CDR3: TGTGCCAGCAGTGAAAGGCTGGGGGCCAAACACCTAAGCACAGATACGCAGTATTTT.

CDR3 residues: CATSAPLSTDTQYF. CDR3 DNA sequence: TGTGCCACCAGTGCCCCACTTAGCACAGATACGCAGTATTTT. V gene TRBV24-1 combines with J gene TRBJ2-3; no reliable D call. V was cut by 5 bases and J by 0 bases, with 8 bases left in between. The CDR3 extends over 14 amino acids. Germline-derived CDR1 and CDR2 are KGHDR and SFDVKD.

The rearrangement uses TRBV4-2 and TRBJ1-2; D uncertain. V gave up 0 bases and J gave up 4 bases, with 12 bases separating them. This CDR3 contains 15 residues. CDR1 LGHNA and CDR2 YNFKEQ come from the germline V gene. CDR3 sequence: CASSQDLGSSYGYTF. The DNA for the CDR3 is TGTGCCAGCAGCCAAGACCTGGGATCCAGCTATGGCTACACCTTC.

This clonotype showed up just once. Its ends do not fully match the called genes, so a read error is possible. CDR3 DNA: TGTGCCAGTAGTAAAAGGGCCTCCCACGAGCAGTACTTC. Translated: CASSKRASHEQYF. This chain links TRBV19 with TRBJ2-7; D is unclear. The CDR3 covers 13 residues. The germline V gene has CDR1 LNHDA and CDR2 SQIVND (reference sequence).

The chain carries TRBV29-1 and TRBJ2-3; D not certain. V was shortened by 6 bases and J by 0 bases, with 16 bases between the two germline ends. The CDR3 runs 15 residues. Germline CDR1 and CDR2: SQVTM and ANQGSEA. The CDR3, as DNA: TGCAGCGTGGCTCGGGCTAGATCTAGCACAGATACGCAGTATTTT. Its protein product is CSVARARSSTDTQYF.

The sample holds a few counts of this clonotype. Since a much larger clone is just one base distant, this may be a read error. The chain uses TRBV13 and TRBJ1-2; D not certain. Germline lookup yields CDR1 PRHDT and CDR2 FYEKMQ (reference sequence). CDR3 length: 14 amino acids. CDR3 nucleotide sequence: TGTGCCAGCATCTTAGATAGGTCCGTGCATGGCTACACCTTC. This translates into CASILDRSVHGYTF. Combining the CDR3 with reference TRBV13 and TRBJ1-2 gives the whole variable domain AAGVIQSPRHLIKEKRETATLKCYPIPRHDTVYWYQQGPGQDPQFLISFYEKMQSDKGSIPDRFSAQQFSDYHSELNMSSLELGDSALYFCASILDRSVHGYTFGSGTRLTVV.

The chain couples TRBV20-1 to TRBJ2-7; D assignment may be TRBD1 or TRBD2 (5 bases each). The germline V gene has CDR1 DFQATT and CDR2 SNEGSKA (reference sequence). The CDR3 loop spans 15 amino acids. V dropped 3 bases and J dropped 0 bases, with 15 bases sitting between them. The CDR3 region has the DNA TGCAGTGCTAGGTCCGGGACGTCGAGCTCCTACGAGCAGTACTTC. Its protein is CSARSGTSSSYEQYF.

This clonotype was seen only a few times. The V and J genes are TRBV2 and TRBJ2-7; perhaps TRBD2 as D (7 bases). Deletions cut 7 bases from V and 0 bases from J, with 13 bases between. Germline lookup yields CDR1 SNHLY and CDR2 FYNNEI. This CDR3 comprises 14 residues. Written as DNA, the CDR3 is TGTGCCAGCATGGCGGGGGCCTACTCCTACGAGCAGTACTTC. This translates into CASMAGAYSYEQYF.

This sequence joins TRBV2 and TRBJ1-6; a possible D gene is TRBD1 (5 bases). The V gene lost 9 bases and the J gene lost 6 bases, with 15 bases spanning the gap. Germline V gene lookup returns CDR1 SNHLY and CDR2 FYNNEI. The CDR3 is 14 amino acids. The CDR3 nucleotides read TGTGCCAGTCGCTGGTCAGGGCTTAATTCACCCCTCCACTTT. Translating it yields CASRWSGLNSPLHF.

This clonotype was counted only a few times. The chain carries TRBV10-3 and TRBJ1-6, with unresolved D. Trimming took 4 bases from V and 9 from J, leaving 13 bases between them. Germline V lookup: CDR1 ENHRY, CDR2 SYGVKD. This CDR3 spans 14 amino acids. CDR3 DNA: TGTGCCATCAGTGTGTCGACCTCTAGTTCACCCCTCCACTTT. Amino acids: CAISVSTSSSPLHF.

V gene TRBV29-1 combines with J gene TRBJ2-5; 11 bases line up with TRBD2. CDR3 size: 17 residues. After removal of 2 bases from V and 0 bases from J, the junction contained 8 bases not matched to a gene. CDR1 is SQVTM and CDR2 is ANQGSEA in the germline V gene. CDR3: CSVEMGPGLADQETQYF. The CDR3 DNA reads TGCAGCGTTGAAATGGGGCCGGGACTAGCGGACCAAGAGACCCAGTACTTC.

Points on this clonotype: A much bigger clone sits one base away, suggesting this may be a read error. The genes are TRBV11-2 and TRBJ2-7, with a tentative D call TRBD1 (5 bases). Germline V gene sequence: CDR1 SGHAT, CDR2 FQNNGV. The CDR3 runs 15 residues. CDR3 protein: CASSLPLLGPYGQYF. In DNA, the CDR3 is TGTGCCAGCAGCTTGCCTCTCCTGGGGCCCTACGGGCAGTACTTC.

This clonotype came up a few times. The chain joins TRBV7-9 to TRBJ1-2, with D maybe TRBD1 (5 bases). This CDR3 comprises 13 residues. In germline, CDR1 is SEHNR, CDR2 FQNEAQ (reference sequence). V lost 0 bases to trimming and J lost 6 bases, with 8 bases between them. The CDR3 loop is CASSLAGVDGYTF. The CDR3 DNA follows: TGTGCCAGCAGCTTAGCGGGGGTCGATGGCTACACCTTC.

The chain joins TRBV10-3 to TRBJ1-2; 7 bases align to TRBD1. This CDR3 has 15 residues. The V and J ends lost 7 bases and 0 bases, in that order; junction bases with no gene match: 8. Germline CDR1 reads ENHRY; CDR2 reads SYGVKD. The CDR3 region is CAITTGDEANYGYTF. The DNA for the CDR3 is TGTGCCATCACTACAGGGGACGAGGCTAACTATGGCTACACCTTC.

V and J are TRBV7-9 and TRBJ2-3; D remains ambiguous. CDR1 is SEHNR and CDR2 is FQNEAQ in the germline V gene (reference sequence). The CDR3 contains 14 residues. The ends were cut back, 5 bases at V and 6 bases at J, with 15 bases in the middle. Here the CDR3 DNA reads TGTGCCAGCAGCCCAGAAGGGTTTTCGGATACGCAGTATTTT. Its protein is CASSPEGFSDTQYF.

CDR3 coding DNA: TGCAGTGCTTGGCTAGCGGTTTACAATGAGCAGTTCTTC. This gives the protein CSAWLAVYNEQFF. The rearrangement links TRBV20-1 to TRBJ2-1; 7 nucleotides match TRBD2. Germline CDR1 is DFQATT and CDR2 is SNEGSKA (reference sequence). The CDR3 spans 13 residues. Trimming at V came to 5 bases and at J to 4 bases, leaving 5 bases not matched to a gene.